Following are 30 T cell receptor beta chains from one sample sequenced in a study of CD8 T cells in ankylosing spondylitis. TCRdb reanalysed the 5' RACE reads using MiXCR and keeps one entry per CDR3 protein. The sample includes 200,000 to 300,000 distinct CDR3 sequences, over 9.5% of them seen just once. The sequenced sample consisted of blood, either unsorted or a sorted T cell fraction (not recorded which). Receptors originate from a male donor with ankylosing spondylitis or in good health (not recorded which).

This clonotype was observed at least ten times. The gene calls are TRBV20-1 and TRBJ1-1; 7 positions match TRBD1. Losses at the gene ends were 0 bases for V and 6 bases for J; bases not matched to a gene: 10. CDR1 and CDR2 (germline): DFQATT, SNEGSKA (reference sequence). The CDR3 loop spans 15 amino acids. Here the CDR3 reads CSARDTGAGYAEAFF. CDR3 DNA sequence: TGCAGTGCTAGAGATACAGGGGCGGGGTACGCTGAAGCTTTCTTT.

This clonotype has a handful of counts. The CDR3 region is CASSWSSGKRTDTQYF. CDR3 bases: TGTGCCAGCAGCTGGTCGTCCGGGAAGAGAACCGATACGCAGTATTTT. The rearrangement joins TRBV7-9 to TRBJ2-3; D perhaps matches TRBD2 (5 bases). Germline V lookup: CDR1 SEHNR, CDR2 FQNEAQ (reference sequence). CDR3 length: 16 residues. V was trimmed by 4 bases and J by 6 bases, leaving 20 bases between them.

In this sample, this clonotype turned up many times. V and J are TRBV5-1 and TRBJ2-7, with unresolved D. Between the trimmed V and J ends, which lost 0 bases and 7 bases, there was a span of 8 bases. Germline CDR1 reads SGHRS; CDR2 reads YFSETQ. CDR3 length equals 12 residues. DNA of the CDR3: TGCGCCAGCAGCTTGGCTGGAGCGGAGCAGTACTTC. This encodes CASSLAGAEQYF.

The chain couples TRBV6-1 to TRBJ1-4, with D unclear. V shed 6 bases and J shed 10 bases, with 18 bases lying between them. CDR1 MNHNS and CDR2 SASEGT come from the germline V gene. The CDR3 consists of 14 residues. CDR3: CASSPSQASRKLFF. Written as DNA, the CDR3 is TGTGCCAGCAGCCCCTCCCAGGCTTCGAGAAAACTGTTTTTT.

V gene TRBV28 combines with J gene TRBJ2-3; 7 bases agree with TRBD2. Germline CDR1 and CDR2: MDHEN and SYDVKM. The CDR3 is made up of 15 amino acids. The J segment lost 6 bases and the V segment lost 6 bases, leaving 12 bases of the junction unmatched. The CDR3 DNA sequence: TGTGCCAGCAGGGGACGGGACTACCAAGAGGATACGCAGTATTTT. It encodes CASRGRDYQEDTQYF.

This clonotype was picked up one time. A clone one base away is much larger, so this may be a read error. The chain carries TRBV29-1 and TRBJ1-1, with 7 bases aligning to TRBD1. This CDR3 is 13 amino acids long. J gave up 1 base and V 7 bases, and 6 bases lay outside the gene matches. Germline CDR1 and CDR2: SQVTM and ANQGSEA. CDR3 nucleotides: TGCAGCGCGTCCGGGACAGCGAACACTGAAGCTTTCTTT. It encodes CSASGTANTEAFF.

The table lists this clonotype with a few counts. The J gene is TRBJ1-5, the V gene TRBV5-1; perhaps TRBD1 as D (5 bases). CDR1 and CDR2 from the germline V gene are SGHRS and YFSETQ. This CDR3 comprises 15 residues. The V end was cut by 0 bases, the J end by 6 bases, with 13 bases between. This CDR3 is CASSLETGDGQPQHF. CDR3 DNA: TGCGCCAGCAGCTTGGAGACGGGGGATGGTCAGCCCCAGCATTTT. The variable domain in full, with the rest retrieved from reference TRBV5-1 and TRBJ1-5, is KAGVTQTPRYLIKTRGQQVTLSCSPISGHRSVSWYQQTPGQGLQFLFEYFSETQRNKGNFPGRFSGRQFSNSRSEMNVSTLELGDSALYLCASSLETGDGQPQHFGDGTRLSIL.

The sample holds many counts of this clonotype. V usage is TRBV19 and J usage is TRBJ1-1; no clear D. The CDR3 extends over 14 amino acids. Trimming pared 7 bases from V and 5 bases from J, leaving 17 bases between. The germline CDR1 and CDR2 sequences are LNHDA and SQIVND (reference sequence). CDR3 sequence (DNA): TGTGCCAGTAAGCTGGCCGGCCTGTGGACTGAAGCTTTCTTT. Translation gives CASKLAGLWTEAFF.

This clonotype was detected many times. The rearrangement links TRBV29-1 to TRBJ1-2; D possibly corresponds to TRBD1 (5 bases). This CDR3 contains 14 residues. Trimming cost V 1 base and J 2 bases, with 11 bases left between them. CDR1 and CDR2 from the germline V gene are SQVTM and ANQGSEA. CDR3 protein: CSVEAPPGNYGYTF. The CDR3, as DNA: TGCAGCGTTGAAGCTCCTCCAGGGAACTATGGCTACACCTTC.

This rearrangement joins TRBV20-1 to TRBJ1-1; D not certain. The CDR3 contains 14 residues. Looked up from germline, CDR1 is DFQATT and CDR2 is SNEGSKA (reference sequence). Trimming took 5 bases from V and 1 from J, leaving 14 bases between them. CDR3 nucleotides: TGCAGTGCTGTCAAAGATCGGCCGAACACTGAAGCTTTCTTT. It encodes CSAVKDRPNTEAFF.

In this sample, this clonotype turned up many times. The V call is TRBV10-3, the J call TRBJ2-2, with D unresolved. Per germline, CDR1 ENHRY and CDR2 SYGVKD. This CDR3 contains 15 residues. V lost 3 bases and J 0 bases, leaving 8 bases between the germline ends. CDR3 in amino acids: CAISDDNPNTGELFF. CDR3 sequence (DNA): TGTGCCATCAGTGATGACAACCCGAACACCGGGGAGCTGTTTTTT.

This clonotype was counted many times. This chain uses TRBV29-1 with TRBJ1-1, with unresolved D. CDR1 is SQVTM, CDR2 ANQGSEA, per germline. Trimming took off 5 bases at V and 3 bases at J, with 10 bases between the two ends. The CDR3 is 12 amino acids. CDR3 coding DNA: TGCAGCGTTTCGGGAGCGGACACTGAAGCTTTCTTT. As protein: CSVSGADTEAFF.

This clonotype was detected ten times or more. The chain links TRBV6-1 to TRBJ2-5, with 11 bases that match TRBD2. CDR1 is MNHNS, CDR2 SASEGT, per germline. This CDR3 comprises 15 residues. V was pared by 8 bases and J by 1 base, with 6 bases of the junction left unmatched. Here the CDR3 reads CASRLAGGIQETQYF. In DNA form, the CDR3 reads TGTGCCAGCCGATTAGCGGGAGGGATCCAAGAGACCCAGTACTTC.

This clonotype was seen ten or more times. This sequence joins TRBV4-2 and TRBJ2-1; D gene uncertain. V was shortened by 0 bases and J by 4 bases, with 10 bases between the two germline ends. The CDR3 loop spans 15 amino acids. Looked up from germline, CDR1 is LGHNA and CDR2 is YNFKEQ. Here the CDR3 reads CASSQEDGRYNEQFF. CDR3 bases: TGTGCCAGCAGCCAAGAGGACGGACGATACAATGAGCAGTTCTTC.

This clonotype showed up many times. The chain joins TRBV6-6 to TRBJ2-1; tentative D call: TRBD2 (5 bases). The CDR3 loop spans 13 amino acids. The germline V gene has CDR1 MNHNY and CDR2 SVGAGI (reference sequence). V was trimmed by 6 bases and J by 3 bases, leaving 9 bases between them. This chain's CDR3 is CASSFGLYNEQFF. The CDR3 DNA reads TGTGCCAGCAGCTTCGGACTCTACAATGAGCAGTTCTTC.

This clonotype was counted ten times or more. V is TRBV20-1 and J is TRBJ1-4; D unclear. With 6 bases removed from V and 7 bases from J, the gap between germline ends came to 12 bases. Germline CDR1 reads DFQATT; CDR2 reads SNEGSKA (reference sequence). CDR3 length: 12 amino acids. The CDR3 protein is CSAPRGSEKLFF. CDR3 nucleotide sequence: TGCAGTGCCCCGCGAGGGAGTGAAAAACTGTTTTTT.

The rearrangement joins TRBV10-1 to TRBJ2-3; perhaps TRBD2 as D (6 bases). The germline V gene has CDR1 WNHNN and CDR2 SYGVQD (reference sequence). The CDR3 sequence is 15 residues long. Trimming removed 6 bases from V and 4 bases from J, with 17 bases in between. In DNA, the CDR3 is TGCGCCAGCAGCCTGGCGGGGCGTAAAGCAGATACGCAGTATTTT. It encodes CASSLAGRKADTQYF.

This clonotype was counted many times. This rearrangement joins TRBV2 to TRBJ2-3; D is ambiguous. V dropped 3 bases and J dropped 6 bases, with 13 bases sitting between them. The CDR3 runs to 14 residues. Germline loops: CDR1 SNHLY, CDR2 FYNNEI. The CDR3 here is CASSDRLPLDTQYF. CDR3 in DNA: TGTGCCAGCAGTGATCGACTCCCGCTGGATACGCAGTATTTT. Full variable domain (outside the CDR3, taken from reference TRBV2 and TRBJ2-3): EPEVTQTPSHQVTQMGQEVILRCVPISNHLYFYWYRQILGQKVEFLVSFYNNEISEKSEIFDDQFSVERPDGSNFTLKIRSTKLEDSAMYFCASSDRLPLDTQYFGPGTRLTVL.

Here the CDR3 DNA reads TGCAGTGCTCGATCTGGACAGTTCACAGATACGCAGTATTTT. Translated: CSARSGQFTDTQYF. The genes are TRBV20-1 and TRBJ2-3; maybe TRBD1 (6 bases). CDR3 size: 14 residues. Between the trimmed V and J ends, which lost 5 bases and 2 bases, there was a span of 14 bases. CDR1 DFQATT and CDR2 SNEGSKA come from the germline V gene (reference sequence).

A word on this clonotype: Relative to the germline gene, one junction end is altered; a read error may explain this. The chain employs TRBV30 and TRBJ2-7; 12 bases agree with TRBD2. The CDR3 totals 14 residues. Germline V CDR1 and CDR2: GTSNPN, SVGIG (reference sequence). CDR3 in amino acids: CASTRTSGIYEKYF. The CDR3 DNA reads TGTGCCTCCACCCGGACTAGCGGGATCTACGAGAAGTACTTC.

This clonotype showed up many times. The chain recombines TRBV15 with TRBJ2-7, with 7 bases lining up with TRBD1. J gave up 6 bases and V 9 bases, and 20 bases lay outside the gene matches. The CDR3 contains 16 residues. Per the germline V gene, CDR1 is LNHNV and CDR2 is YYDKDF (reference sequence). The CDR3 coding sequence is TGTGCCACTAGACCTTTGACAGGGATGGTTCCTGGCGAGCAGTACTTC. The encoded protein is CATRPLTGMVPGEQYF.

This clonotype was found many times. The genes are TRBV3-1 and TRBJ2-3; TRBD2 aligns across 8 bases. Germline V gene sequence: CDR1 LGHDT, CDR2 YNNKEL (reference sequence). The CDR3 runs 15 residues. Unmatched junction bases numbered 8, after V lost 0 bases and J lost 9 bases. The DNA for the CDR3 is TGTGCCAGCAGCCAAGATCGGAGTAGCGGGATAACGCAGTATTTT. Translation: CASSQDRSSGITQYF.

The genes are TRBV20-1 and TRBJ2-1, with D perhaps TRBD2 (5 bases). This CDR3 contains 14 residues. CDR1 is DFQATT and CDR2 is SNEGSKA in the germline V gene (reference sequence). Trimming removed 8 bases at V and 6 bases at J, with 20 bases between. The CDR3 region is CSLTGQRGSNEQFF. CDR3 in DNA: TGCAGTCTTACGGGCCAACGAGGGAGCAATGAGCAGTTCTTC.

V usage is TRBV5-1 and J usage is TRBJ1-2, with 7 bases that match TRBD1. Germline CDR1 is SGHRS and CDR2 is YFSETQ. V shed 1 base and J 7 bases; nucleotides not matched to a gene: 4. The CDR3 has 13 amino acids. Written as DNA, the CDR3 is TGCGCCAGCAGCTTGTCAGGGGGTGGTGGCTACACCTTC. This encodes CASSLSGGGGYTF.

This clonotype was observed many times. The J gene is TRBJ2-3, the V gene TRBV20-1, with a weak D call TRBD1 (6 bases). Trimming cost V 6 bases and J 4 bases, with 14 bases left between them. The CDR3 has 13 amino acids. Germline CDR1 reads DFQATT; CDR2 reads SNEGSKA (reference sequence). Written as DNA, the CDR3 is TGCAGTGCCTCTTCAGGGGTCGCAGATACGCAGTATTTT. Translation gives CSASSGVADTQYF.

As concerns this clonotype: This may come from a read error, since a much larger clone is one base off. V and J are TRBV5-6 and TRBJ2-2; D gene unclear. The CDR3 loop spans 13 amino acids. Germline CDR1 reads SGHDT; CDR2 reads YYEEEE. The CDR3 is CVSSSTTTGELFF. The CDR3, as DNA: TGTGTCAGCAGCTCCACCACGACCGGGGAGCTGTTTTTT.

This clonotype was detected ten times or more. The chain joins TRBV12-3 or TRBV12-4 to TRBJ1-1, with D possibly TRBD1 on 6 matching bases. CDR3 length: 14 residues. Trimming left V 3 bases short and J 4 bases short, with 12 bases between. The CDR3 sequence is CASSFKGDGTEAFF. CDR3 nucleotide sequence: TGTGCCAGCAGTTTTAAGGGGGACGGCACTGAAGCTTTCTTT.

This clonotype was counted at least ten times. This chain links TRBV29-1 with TRBJ2-3; weak D call: TRBD1 (6 bases). The CDR3 is 13 residues long. Germline lookup yields CDR1 SQVTM and CDR2 ANQGSEA. Trimming pared 7 bases from V and 4 bases from J, leaving 15 bases between. The CDR3 DNA is TGCAGCGGGGGGCGGAGCAGCGCAGATACGCAGTATTTT. Translating gives CSGGRSSADTQYF.

This clonotype has at least ten counts. This rearrangement joins TRBV28 to TRBJ2-1, with D possibly being TRBD1 or TRBD2 (7 bases each). Trimming stripped 7 bases from V and 4 bases from J, with 20 bases between. Germline CDR1 is MDHEN and CDR2 is SYDVKM. CDR3 size: 16 residues. The CDR3 DNA is TGTGCCAGCACCACCTCCCAGGGGGGGCAATACAATGAGCAGTTCTTC. This translates into CASTTSQGGQYNEQFF.

This clonotype occurred many times. This chain connects TRBV3-1 to TRBJ2-3; 8 nucleotides line up with TRBD2. From germline, CDR1 is LGHDT and CDR2 YNNKEL (reference sequence). The CDR3 is made up of 14 amino acids. The V gene end was trimmed by 1 base and the J gene end by 7 bases; junction bases not matched to a gene: 4. CDR3: CASSQASGGNTQYF. As DNA, the CDR3 is TGTGCCAGCAGCCAAGCAAGCGGGGGTAATACGCAGTATTTT.